These 8 T cell receptor beta chains were sequenced from one sample in a study of Graves' ophthalmopathy and Graves' hyperthyroidism. RNA transcripts were the source from which TCR beta CDR3 regions were amplified. Second-round multiplex PCR came after a first-round RT-PCR that employed HTBI primers. Via MiXCR, TCRdb re-called the multiplex PCR reads, giving one row per CDR3 protein. This table holds 340,000 or so distinct CDR3 sequences, 17% found once. Input material: peripheral blood. The receptors come from an adult man with Graves' ophthalmopathy.

Ten or more counts support this clonotype. The chain combines TRBV6-2 or TRBV6-3 with TRBJ1-2, with 7 bases fitting TRBD1. From germline, CDR1 is MNHEY and CDR2 SVGEGT. This CDR3 contains 15 residues. With V trimmed by 5 bases and J by 8 bases, 14 bases remained unmatched. As DNA, the CDR3 is TGTGCCAGCAGTCCACAGGACAGGCCGCTTTACGGCTACACCTTC. Translated, it gives CASSPQDRPLYGYTF.

This clonotype was seen at least ten times. The chain carries TRBV2 and TRBJ1-1, with D unclear. Germline CDR1 SNHLY, CDR2 FYNNEI. This CDR3 has 18 residues. The ends were cut back, 4 bases at V and 7 bases at J, with 28 bases in the middle. The chain's CDR3 is CASSGRGESPGEAGEAFF. In nucleotides, the CDR3 is TGTGCCAGCAGTGGGCGGGGAGAGTCTCCAGGAGAAGCCGGTGAAGCTTTCTTT. Drawing the rest from reference TRBV2 and TRBJ1-1, the complete variable domain is EPEVTQTPSHQVTQMGQEVILRCVPISNHLYFYWYRQILGQKVEFLVSFYNNEISEKSEIFDDQFSVERPDGSNFTLKIRSTKLEDSAMYFCASSGRGESPGEAGEAFFGQGTRLTVV.

This clonotype was picked up many times. The genes are TRBV12-3 or TRBV12-4 and TRBJ1-1; D is perhaps TRBD1 (6 bases). This CDR3 comprises 14 residues. Between the trimmed V and J ends, which lost 6 bases and 2 bases, there was a span of 13 bases. CDR3 loop: CASSLTGTNTEAFF. In nucleotides, the CDR3 is TGTGCCAGCAGCCTAACCGGGACAAACACTGAAGCTTTCTTT.

This clonotype was picked up many times. The V gene is TRBV4-3, the J gene TRBJ2-5; D is undetermined. There are 14 residues in the CDR3. Trimming cost V 0 bases and J 5 bases, with 10 bases left between them. Germline V CDR1 and CDR2: LGHNA, YSLEER. In DNA, the CDR3 is TGCGCCAGCAGCCAAGAGGGGTCTATGGAGACCCAGTACTTC. Its protein product is CASSQEGSMETQYF.

This clonotype was observed at least ten times. The chain has TRBV6-2 or TRBV6-3 and TRBJ2-5; 7 positions match TRBD2. Germline-derived CDR1 and CDR2 are MNHEY and SVGEGT. The CDR3 is 15 residues long. V lost 6 bases, J lost 1 base, and 8 bases stayed unmatched. Here the CDR3 reads CASSVGLVSQETQYF. As DNA, the CDR3 is TGTGCCAGCAGCGTTGGACTAGTCTCCCAAGAGACCCAGTACTTC.

This clonotype was detected many times. This sequence joins TRBV6-5 and TRBJ1-2, with 7 bases lining up with TRBD1. This CDR3 region has 16 residues. V gave up 0 bases and J gave up 0 bases; unmatched junction bases: 4. The V gene's germline CDR1 is MNHEY and CDR2 SVGAGI. This chain's CDR3 is CASSYSQGGANYGYTF. CDR3 DNA sequence: TGTGCCAGCAGTTACTCGCAGGGGGGGGCTAACTATGGCTACACCTTC.

This clonotype was seen repeatedly, ten times or more. The chain couples TRBV20-1 to TRBJ2-7, with 10 bases identical to TRBD1. The CDR3 loop spans 15 amino acids. The V gene's germline CDR1 is DFQATT and CDR2 SNEGSKA (reference sequence). The trim removed 0 bases at V and 3 bases at J, leaving 5 bases unmatched. CDR3 nucleotides: TGCAGTGCTAGAGACGTGGGACAGGGGAACTACGAGCAGTACTTC. Translating it yields CSARDVGQGNYEQYF.

This clonotype was seen many times. The chain has TRBV29-1 and TRBJ2-5; the match to TRBD2 covers 9 bases. The CDR3 length is 14 residues. Germline V CDR1 and CDR2: SQVTM, ANQGSEA. V lost 7 bases to trimming and J lost 6 bases; unmatched junction nucleotides: 12. The CDR3 sequence is CSDRLAGEGQTQYF. CDR3 DNA: TGCAGCGACCGATTAGCGGGAGAAGGTCAGACCCAGTACTTC. Complete variable domain (other parts from reference TRBV29-1 and TRBJ2-5): SAVISQKPSRDICQRGTSLTIQCQVDSQVTMMFWYRQQPGQSLTLIATANQGSEATYESGFVIDKFPISRPNLTFSTLTVSNMSPEDSSIYLCSDRLAGEGQTQYFGPGTRLLVL.